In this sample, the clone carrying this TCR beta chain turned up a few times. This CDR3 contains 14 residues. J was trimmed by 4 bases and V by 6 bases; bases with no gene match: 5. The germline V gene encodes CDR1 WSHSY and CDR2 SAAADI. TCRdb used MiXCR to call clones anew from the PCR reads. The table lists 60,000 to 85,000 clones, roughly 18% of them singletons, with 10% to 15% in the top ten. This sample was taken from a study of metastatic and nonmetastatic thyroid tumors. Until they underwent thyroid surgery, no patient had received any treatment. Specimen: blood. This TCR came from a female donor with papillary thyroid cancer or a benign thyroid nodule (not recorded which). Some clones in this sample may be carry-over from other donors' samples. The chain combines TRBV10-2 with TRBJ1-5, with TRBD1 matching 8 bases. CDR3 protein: CASSLDRVNQPQHF. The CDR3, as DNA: TGCGCCAGCAGCTTGGACAGGGTAAATCAGCCCCAGCATTTT.